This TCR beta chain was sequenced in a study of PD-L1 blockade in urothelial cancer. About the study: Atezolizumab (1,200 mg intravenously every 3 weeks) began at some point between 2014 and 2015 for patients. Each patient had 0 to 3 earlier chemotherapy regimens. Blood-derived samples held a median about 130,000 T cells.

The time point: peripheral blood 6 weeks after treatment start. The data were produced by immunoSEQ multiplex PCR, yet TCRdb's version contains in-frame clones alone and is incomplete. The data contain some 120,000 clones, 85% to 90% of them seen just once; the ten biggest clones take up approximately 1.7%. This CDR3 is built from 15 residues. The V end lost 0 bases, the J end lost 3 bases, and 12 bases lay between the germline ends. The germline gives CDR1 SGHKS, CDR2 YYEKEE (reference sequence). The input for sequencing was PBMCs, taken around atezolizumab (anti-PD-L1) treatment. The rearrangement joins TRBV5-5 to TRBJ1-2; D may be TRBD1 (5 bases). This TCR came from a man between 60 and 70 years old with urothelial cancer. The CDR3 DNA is TGTGCCAGCAGCTTGGCGGCCGGGGGGGACTATGGCTACACCTTC. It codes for CASSLAAGGDYGYTF.